A selection of T cell receptor beta chains follows, all from one sample in a study of OX40 agonist ivuxolimab in advanced cancers. The repertoire was sequenced with immunoSEQ multiplex PCR; TCRdb's copy has only in-frame clones and lacks some. This sample has about 82,000 clones, with more than 90% found just once. Source: CD4+ or CD8+ T cells sorted from blood, taken in a trial of the OX40 agonist ivuxolimab. The receptors derive from an adult with an advanced solid tumor such as melanoma, head and neck, liver or kidney cancer. Each CDR3 is given without its conserved first and last residue. Fields, in order: J gene, CDR3 length, V gene, CDR3 protein.

TRBJ2-2	13	TRBV5-4	ASSLGSGGFGELF
TRBJ1-1	16	TRBV11-1	ASRQERQGAPWITEAF
TRBJ2-5	10	TRBV30	AWSVLAETQY
TRBJ2-7	12	TRBV30	AWGSGFEPYEQY
TRBJ2-2	13	TRBV2	ASSDGGGATGELF
TRBJ2-3	13	TRBV18	ASSPLTGGTDTQY
TRBJ1-1	11	TRBV19	ASSLDTNTEAF
TRBJ2-3	13	TRBV9	ASSAGTGGADTQY
TRBJ1-4	12	TRBV18	ASGAGTGSEKLF
TRBJ2-1	11	TRBV5-1	ASSLGSDNEQF
TRBJ2-3	12	TRBV27	ASRDFALTDTQY
TRBJ2-5	11	TRBV5-1	ASSSQPQETQY
TRBJ2-5	9	TRBV7-9	ASSLLPRVY
TRBJ2-2	13	TRBV5-5	ASSLTDSNTGELF
TRBJ2-2	13	TRBV7-9	ASSLGLDYTGELF
TRBJ2-5	12	TRBV6-1	ASSLTGGGETQY
TRBJ2-5	11	TRBV29-1	SGRTSGGETQY
TRBJ1-4	11	TRBV19	ASSMRTVEKLF
TRBJ2-6	12	TRBV6-1	ASSAFSGANVLT
TRBJ2-7	12	TRBV18	ASSPGTANYEQY